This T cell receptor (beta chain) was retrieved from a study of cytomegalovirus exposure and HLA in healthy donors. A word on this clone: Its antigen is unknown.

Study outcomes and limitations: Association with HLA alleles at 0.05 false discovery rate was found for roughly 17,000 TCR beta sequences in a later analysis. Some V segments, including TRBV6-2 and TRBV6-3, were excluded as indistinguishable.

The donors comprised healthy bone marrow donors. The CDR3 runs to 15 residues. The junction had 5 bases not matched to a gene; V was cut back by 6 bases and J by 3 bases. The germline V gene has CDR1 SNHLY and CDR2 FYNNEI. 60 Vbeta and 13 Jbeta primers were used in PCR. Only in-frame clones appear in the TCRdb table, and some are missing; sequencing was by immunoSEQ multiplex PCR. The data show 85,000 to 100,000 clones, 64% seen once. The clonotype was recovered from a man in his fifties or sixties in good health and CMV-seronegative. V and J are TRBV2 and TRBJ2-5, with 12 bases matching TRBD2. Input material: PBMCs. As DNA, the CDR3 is TGTGCCAGCAGACGACTAGCGGGAGTGGAAGAGACCCAGTACTTC. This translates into CASRRLAGVEETQYF.